Below, 15 T cell receptor beta chains from the same sample are listed, as sequenced in a study of post-analysis software for immune sequencing data. Findings and caveats of the study: TRBV5-6, TRBV5-1 and TRBV20-1 were among five TRBV segments more frequent in patients than controls.

cDNA libraries of TCR beta carried unique molecular identifiers. TCRdb recomputed calls from the PCR reads with MiXCR, one row per CDR3 protein. The sample lists approximately 360,000 distinct CDR3 sequences, about a third seen once, with around an eighth in the top ten. These receptors have no known antigen. What was sequenced was blood. The source of these receptors is a girl between 10 and 17 years old with multiple sclerosis.

The chain recombines TRBV19 with TRBJ1-2; D is perhaps TRBD1 (5 bases). This CDR3 region has 12 residues. Germline lookup yields CDR1 LNHDA and CDR2 SQIVND (reference sequence). Trimming took off 8 bases at V and 4 bases at J, with 11 bases between the two ends. CDR3 nucleotide sequence: TGTGCCAGTGAGGGGAGTAGCTATGGCTACACCTTC. It translates to CASEGSSYGYTF.

The sample holds a few counts of this clonotype. V and J are TRBV20-1 and TRBJ2-1, with D maybe TRBD2 (6 bases). This CDR3 is 12 amino acids long. CDR1 and CDR2 (germline): DFQATT, SNEGSKA (reference sequence). Trimming cost V 4 bases and J 6 bases, with 10 bases left between them. The CDR3 DNA follows: TGCAGTGCTACGGGACTTCGCAATGAGCAGTTCTTC. Its translation is CSATGLRNEQFF.

This chain connects TRBV5-1 to TRBJ2-1; 11 bases line up with TRBD2. The germline V gene has CDR1 SGHRS and CDR2 YFSETQ. The CDR3 runs 19 residues. With 4 bases clipped from V and 2 bases from J, the junction kept 14 bases outside the gene matches. DNA for the CDR3: TGCGCCAGCAGCCCGAGGACTAGCGGGTCATACTCAACCTACAATGAGCAGTTCTTC. Translated, it gives CASSPRTSGSYSTYNEQFF.

The chain recombines TRBV6-5 with TRBJ2-7; D not certain. Germline V CDR1 and CDR2: MNHEY, SVGAGI. This CDR3 region has 15 residues. The germline V and J ends were trimmed by 6 bases and 2 bases, with 17 bases remaining between them. CDR3 bases: TGTGCCAGCAGCCCAATTCCTTGGGAACCCTACGAGCAGTACTTC. Protein product: CASSPIPWEPYEQYF.

CDR3 DNA: TGTGCCAGCAGTTACTCATTGGACAAACACGAGCAGTACTTC. This translates into CASSYSLDKHEQYF. The genes are TRBV6-5 and TRBJ2-7; D is possibly TRBD1 (5 bases). This CDR3 is built from 14 residues. Per germline, CDR1 MNHEY and CDR2 SVGAGI. Trimming removed 0 bases from V and 5 bases from J, with 11 bases in between.

A few counts support this clonotype. The rearrangement joins TRBV7-8 to TRBJ2-1; weak D call: TRBD2 (5 bases). The CDR3 spans 14 residues. V shed 7 bases and J shed 2 bases, with 12 bases lying between them. CDR1 SGHVS and CDR2 FQNEAQ come from the germline V gene. For the CDR3, the DNA is TGTGCCAGCATCGTAGGGCGGGCCTACAATGAGCAGTTCTTC. Its translation is CASIVGRAYNEQFF.

In its sample, this clonotype was seen once. A much more abundant neighbour one base away suggests this may be a read error. The chain couples TRBV20-1 to TRBJ1-2; D may be TRBD1 (5 bases). Trimming removed 5 bases from V and 0 bases from J, with 10 bases in between. The CDR3 has 13 residues. Germline V gene data show CDR1 as DFQATT and CDR2 as SNEGSKA (reference sequence). The CDR3 DNA reads TGCAGTGCTGAAGGGGCACCTAACTATGGCTACACCTTC. It is translated as CSAEGAPNYGYTF.

The gene calls are TRBV20-1 and TRBJ2-7; D possibly uses TRBD1 or TRBD2 (6 bases each). CDR3 size: 11 residues. V lost 3 bases and J 6 bases, leaving 9 bases between the germline ends. Germline values: CDR1 DFQATT, CDR2 SNEGSKA (reference sequence). CDR3 sequence reads: CSASPGAEQYF. CDR3 DNA: TGCAGTGCTAGTCCGGGGGCCGAGCAGTACTTC.

This clonotype was observed a few times. V and J are TRBV5-1 and TRBJ2-3; D is unclear. Germline V gene sequence: CDR1 SGHRS, CDR2 YFSETQ. The CDR3 is made up of 17 amino acids. The ends were cut back, 0 bases at V and 2 bases at J, with 16 bases in the middle. CDR3 in amino acids: CASSLAGNPITTDTQYF. Here the CDR3 DNA reads TGCGCCAGCAGCTTGGCTGGCAACCCAATCACCACAGATACGCAGTATTTT.

The CDR3 DNA is TGCAGTGCTCCCCGCGCAACTAGCGGGACAGATACGCAGTATTTT. It is translated as CSAPRATSGTDTQYF. The chain couples TRBV20-1 to TRBJ2-3, with 9 positions matching TRBD2. This CDR3 is built from 15 residues. CDR1 is DFQATT and CDR2 is SNEGSKA in the germline V gene (reference sequence). Trimming at V came to 5 bases and at J to 3 bases, leaving 9 bases not matched to a gene.

The genes are TRBV6-1 and TRBJ2-5; 7 bases match TRBD1. Germline V lookup: CDR1 MNHNS, CDR2 SASEGT. V lost 6 bases, J lost 11 bases, and 15 bases stayed unmatched. There are 14 residues in the CDR3. The CDR3 nucleotides are TGTGCCAGCAGAAATCTAGACAGGGCAGAAGAGCAGTACTTC. It encodes CASRNLDRAEEQYF.

In DNA form, the CDR3 reads TGTGCCAGCAGCACCGGGACAGCGAACACTGAAGCTTTCTTT. Encoded protein: CASSTGTANTEAFF. J is TRBJ1-1 and V is TRBV7-2; 7 nucleotides match TRBD1. CDR1 and CDR2 from the germline V gene are SGHTA and FQGNSA. There are 14 residues in the CDR3. V was clipped by 5 bases and J by 1 base; unmatched bases: 4.

The count of this clonotype is one. The chain employs TRBV20-1 and TRBJ2-7; 8 nucleotides agree with TRBD2. Germline CDR1 is DFQATT and CDR2 is SNEGSKA (reference sequence). The CDR3 is 14 amino acids. Losses at the gene ends were 5 bases for V and 3 bases for J; bases not matched to a gene: 9. DNA of the CDR3: TGCAGTGCTGGCCACGAAGCGGGGGTCTACGAGCAGTACTTC. Its protein is CSAGHEAGVYEQYF.

The chain recombines TRBV29-1 with TRBJ2-7, with D possibly TRBD2 on 6 matching bases. Near its end, the DNA agrees better with TRBJ2-5, so the J call may be wrong. In germline, CDR1 is SQVTM, CDR2 ANQGSEA. The CDR3 spans 13 residues. Here the CDR3 DNA reads TGCAGCGTTGAAGAACGTGGGAGGGAGACCCAGTACTTC. It is translated as CSVEERGRETQYF.

Notes on this clonotype: The junction does not match germline at one end; this may be a read error. This sequence joins TRBV11-1 and TRBJ1-1; no reliable D call. Germline V lookup: CDR1 SGHAT, CDR2 FQDESV (reference sequence). The CDR3 spans 16 residues. The DNA of the CDR3 is TGTGCCAGCAGTTCTTGGGTGGCAGACATGAACACTGAAGTTTTCTTT. It yields the protein CASSSWVADMNTEVFF.